The clone carrying this T cell receptor (beta chain) was counted only a few times. Sequencing used immunoSEQ multiplex PCR; TCRdb keeps in-frame clones, though not all of them. This sample yields some 120,000 clones, of which around 78% are seen a single time; less than 14% belongs to the top ten. The data were obtained in a study of blood T cell repertoires in COVID-19. The receptor comes from a human donor in a cohort sampled during active COVID-19. The sequencing sample was made of peripheral blood.

The CDR3 nucleotides read TGCGCCAGCCCCGGGCAGGGCCTTGATCAGCCCCAGCATTTT. Its protein product is CASPGQGLDQPQHF. The chain couples TRBV10-1 to TRBJ1-5; possibly TRBD1 for D (5 bases). Germline-derived CDR1 and CDR2 are WNHNN and SYGVQD (reference sequence). The CDR3 is made up of 14 amino acids. V was shortened by 8 bases and J by 5 bases, with 16 bases between the two germline ends.